Sequencing of this T cell receptor (beta chain) was carried out in a study of glioma-infiltrating T cells after dendritic cell vaccination. The time point here: after dendritic cell vaccination, including at tumor progression/relapse. The assay was immunoSEQ multiplex PCR, and TCRdb's table has in-frame clones only and misses some. The table records 75,000 to 85,000 clones, roughly 84% of them present only once. After removal of 1 base from V and 3 bases from J, the junction contained 11 bases not matched to a gene. In germline, CDR1 is LNHNV, CDR2 YYDKDF (reference sequence). This CDR3 region has 18 residues.

The chain employs TRBV15 and TRBJ2-7, with 11 bases that match TRBD2. Material: blood, obtained after dendritic cell vaccination. The source is a human donor with glioblastoma. The CDR3 protein is CATSRGGSIGTSGYEQYF. As DNA, the CDR3 is TGTGCCACCAGCAGAGGGGGTTCCATTGGGACTAGCGGCTACGAGCAGTACTTC.